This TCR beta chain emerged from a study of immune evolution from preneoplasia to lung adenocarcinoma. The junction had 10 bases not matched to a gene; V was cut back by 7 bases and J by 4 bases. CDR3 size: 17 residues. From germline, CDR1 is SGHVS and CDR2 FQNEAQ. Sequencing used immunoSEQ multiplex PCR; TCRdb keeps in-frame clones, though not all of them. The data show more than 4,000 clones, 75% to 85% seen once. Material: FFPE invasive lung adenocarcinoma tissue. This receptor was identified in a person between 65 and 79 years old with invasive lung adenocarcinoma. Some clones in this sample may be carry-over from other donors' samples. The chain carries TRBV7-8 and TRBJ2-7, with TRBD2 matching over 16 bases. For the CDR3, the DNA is TGTGCCAGCACCCCGGGACTAGCGGGAGGGCTCCAGTACGAGCAGTACTTC. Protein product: CASTPGLAGGLQYEQYF.